Listed here are 30 T cell receptor beta chains from one sample, sequenced in a study of neurological immune-mediated disorders. TCRdb re-analysed the 5' RACE reads in MiXCR, keeping a single row per CDR3 protein. Of 15,000 to 20,000 distinct CDR3 sequences detected, around a quarter appear once; the ten largest clones hold 33%. Sequencing used PBMCs. The source is a man aged 45-60 years with HTLV-1-associated myelopathy (HAM/TSP).

The chain uses TRBV7-8 and TRBJ1-2; D remains ambiguous. Trimming cost V 6 bases and J 4 bases, with 12 bases left between them. Germline CDR1 and CDR2: SGHVS and FQNEAQ. The CDR3 contains 13 residues. The CDR3: CASRAASFYGYTF. The CDR3 DNA follows: TGTGCCAGCAGAGCAGCCTCCTTCTATGGCTACACCTTC.

The CDR3 DNA is TGCAGTGCTCGAGCTAGCGGGGGGGCGAAGCAGTACTTC. As protein: CSARASGGAKQYF. The rearrangement joins TRBV20-1 to TRBJ2-7, with 12 bases that match TRBD2. Germline V gene lookup returns CDR1 DFQATT and CDR2 SNEGSKA (reference sequence). The CDR3 totals 13 residues. The V gene end was trimmed by 5 bases and the J gene end by 8 bases; junction bases not matched to a gene: 7.

This clonotype was picked up a small number of times. The chain couples TRBV20-1 to TRBJ1-5; D gene ambiguous. CDR1 and CDR2 from the germline V gene are DFQATT and SNEGSKA (reference sequence). This CDR3 has 13 residues. The V end was cut by 3 bases, the J end by 2 bases, with 8 bases between. In nucleotides, the CDR3 is TGCAGTGCTAGGGGAAACCGCAATCAGCCCCAGCATTTT. Amino acid sequence: CSARGNRNQPQHF.

CDR3 DNA: TGTGCCAGCAGTTACCAGGGCATGAACACTGAAGCTTTCTTT. Its protein product is CASSYQGMNTEAFF. The V call is TRBV6-6, the J call TRBJ1-1, with D maybe TRBD1 (5 bases). From germline, CDR1 is MNHNY and CDR2 SVGAGI (reference sequence). V shed 2 bases and J shed 0 bases, with 7 bases lying between them. The CDR3 sequence is 14 residues long.

This clonotype has only a few counts. The V and J genes are TRBV6-6 and TRBJ2-7; maybe TRBD1 (5 bases). The CDR3 spans 13 residues. The germline CDR1 and CDR2 sequences are MNHNY and SVGAGI (reference sequence). Trimming stripped 6 bases from V and 3 bases from J, with 12 bases between. CDR3 DNA: TGTGCCAGCAGGGGCCGTACAGGCTACGAGCAGTACTTC. The encoded protein is CASRGRTGYEQYF.

The V call is TRBV5-1, the J call TRBJ2-1; D call uncertain. CDR1 is SGHRS and CDR2 is YFSETQ in the germline V gene. V was cut by 0 bases and J by 9 bases, with 10 bases left in between. The CDR3 sequence is 13 residues long. CDR3 DNA sequence: TGCGCCAGCAGCTTGGAGGCTACCCGTGAGCAGTTCTTC. Translating gives CASSLEATREQFF.

This clonotype was seen a handful of times. The chain employs TRBV4-1 and TRBJ2-1, with TRBD2 identical over 9 bases. Losses at the gene ends were 4 bases for V and 7 bases for J; bases not matched to a gene: 14. The germline V gene encodes CDR1 MGHRA and CDR2 YSYEKL. CDR3 length: 17 amino acids. DNA of the CDR3: TGCGCCAGCAGCCGACAACTAGTTGGCGGGGGGGTTAATGAGCAGTTCTTC. Translating gives CASSRQLVGGGVNEQFF.

This clonotype has a handful of counts. The chain couples TRBV4-3 to TRBJ1-4; 7 bases agree with TRBD1. The germline gives CDR1 LGHNA, CDR2 YSLEER. The CDR3 covers 16 residues. With 3 bases clipped from V and 8 bases from J, the junction kept 12 bases outside the gene matches. The DNA of the CDR3 is TGCGCCAGCAGCCACAGGGGAAGGGGGCGCAGAGAAAAACTGTTTTTT. It encodes CASSHRGRGRREKLFF.

This clonotype was seen many times. The genes are TRBV16 and TRBJ1-2; D gene ambiguous. The CDR3 has 13 amino acids. V dropped 3 bases and J dropped 8 bases, with 13 bases sitting between them. The germline gives CDR1 KGHSY, CDR2 FQNENV. CDR3 nucleotides: TGTGCCAGCAGCCACCTAAGCGCGGAGGGCTACACCTTC. Translation: CASSHLSAEGYTF.

The chain carries TRBV6-5 and TRBJ1-5; 10 nucleotides line up with TRBD1. The germline gives CDR1 MNHEY, CDR2 SVGAGI. This CDR3 has 15 residues. J gave up 9 bases and V 6 bases, and 11 bases lay outside the gene matches. The CDR3 coding sequence is TGTGCCAGCAGAAGCCGGGACAGGGGAAAGTGGCCCCAGCATTTT. Translating gives CASRSRDRGKWPQHF.

The CDR3 is CASSQPGQGLEQYF. CDR3 DNA sequence: TGTGCCAGCAGCCAACCGGGACAGGGTCTCGAGCAGTACTTC. The chain uses TRBV7-8 and TRBJ2-7, with 9 bases identical to TRBD1. The CDR3 loop spans 14 amino acids. The J segment lost 6 bases and the V segment lost 5 bases, leaving 8 bases of the junction unmatched. CDR1 and CDR2 from the germline V gene are SGHVS and FQNEAQ.

V and J are TRBV6-2 or TRBV6-3 and TRBJ2-1; D call uncertain. The CDR3 contains 12 residues. V dropped 4 bases and J dropped 4 bases, with 5 bases sitting between them. The germline gives CDR1 MNHEY, CDR2 SVGEGT. CDR3 bases: TGTGCCAGCAGTTCCACTTACAATGAGCAGTTCTTC. Translation gives CASSSTYNEQFF.

This clonotype came up once. The gene calls are TRBV20-1 and TRBJ2-1; D might be TRBD2 (5 bases). The CDR3 sequence is 14 residues long. Germline CDR1 is DFQATT and CDR2 is SNEGSKA (reference sequence). Trimming took off 6 bases at V and 1 base at J, with 13 bases between the two ends. CDR3 protein: CSAAQSGSYNEQFF. The CDR3 nucleotides read TGCAGTGCCGCCCAAAGCGGATCCTACAATGAGCAGTTCTTC.

This chain connects TRBV24-1 to TRBJ2-7; 10 bases match TRBD1. CDR3 length: 16 amino acids. Germline CDR1 is KGHDR and CDR2 is SFDVKD. Trimming removed 3 bases from V and 6 bases from J; junction bases left unmatched: 10. The CDR3 DNA reads TGTGCCACCAGTGATCCTCCGGGACAGGGGAGTGGCGAGCAGTACTTC. It is translated as CATSDPPGQGSGEQYF.

By frequency in the sample, this clonotype is medium-sized. V usage is TRBV5-1 and J usage is TRBJ1-1; D gene uncertain. Trimming cost V 3 bases and J 3 bases, with 12 bases left between them. From germline, CDR1 is SGHRS and CDR2 YFSETQ. CDR3 length: 14 residues. The CDR3 coding sequence is TGCGCCAGCAGCTCCGGACGAAAGTACACTGAAGCTTTCTTT. It yields the protein CASSSGRKYTEAFF.

V usage is TRBV20-1 and J usage is TRBJ2-5; TRBD2 matches 11 bases. The CDR3 sequence is 13 residues long. CDR1 and CDR2 from the germline V gene are DFQATT and SNEGSKA (reference sequence). V lost 4 bases, J lost 5 bases, and 3 bases stayed unmatched. The CDR3: CSATGLAEETQYF. The CDR3 DNA follows: TGCAGTGCTACGGGACTAGCGGAGGAGACCCAGTACTTC.

In its sample, this clonotype is medium-sized. V and J are TRBV20-1 and TRBJ2-3, with TRBD2 identical over 7 bases. Germline CDR1 is DFQATT and CDR2 is SNEGSKA (reference sequence). The CDR3 extends over 14 amino acids. The J segment lost 3 bases and the V segment lost 1 base, leaving 4 bases of the junction unmatched. This CDR3 reads CSARGPGGTDTQYF. The CDR3 bases are TGCAGTGCTAGAGGCCCGGGGGGAACAGATACGCAGTATTTT.

This chain uses TRBV28 with TRBJ2-7, with D hard to call. From germline, CDR1 is MDHEN and CDR2 SYDVKM. Between the trimmed V and J ends, which lost 6 bases and 12 bases, there was a span of 18 bases. The CDR3 is made up of 12 amino acids. CDR3 loop: CASSLGLGAWYF. CDR3 nucleotide sequence: TGTGCCAGCAGCTTAGGTCTTGGTGCCTGGTACTTC.

This clonotype was counted between two and nine times. The rearrangement uses TRBV5-6 and TRBJ2-5; 8 nucleotides agree with TRBD2. This CDR3 has 17 amino acids. CDR1 is SGHDT and CDR2 is YYEEEE in the germline V gene. The trim removed 4 bases at V and 0 bases at J, leaving 11 bases unmatched. In DNA, the CDR3 is TGTGCCAGCAGCCTGAGGAGTACGGGGGGGTACCAAGAGACCCAGTACTTC. This codes for CASSLRSTGGYQETQYF.

This chain uses TRBV7-9 with TRBJ1-5; D is undetermined. The CDR3 spans 14 residues. Germline CDR1 SEHNR, CDR2 FQNEAQ (reference sequence). V lost 5 bases to trimming and J lost 6 bases, with 14 bases between them. CDR3 amino acids: CASSLPGPGQPQHF. CDR3 nucleotide sequence: TGTGCCAGCAGCCTTCCAGGACCTGGTCAGCCCCAGCATTTT. The entire variable domain, with the rest obtained from reference TRBV7-9 and TRBJ1-5, is as follows: DTGVSQNPRHKITKRGQNVTFRCDPISEHNRLYWYRQTLGQGPEFLTYFQNEAQLEKSRLLSDRFSAERPKGSFSTLEIQRTEQGDSAMYLCASSLPGPGQPQHFGDGTRLSIL.

This clonotype was detected only a few times. The rearrangement uses TRBV28 and TRBJ2-1; 10 bases align to TRBD2. Per germline, CDR1 MDHEN and CDR2 SYDVKM. V lost 8 bases to trimming and J lost 6 bases; unmatched junction nucleotides: 13. The CDR3 covers 16 residues. CDR3 in DNA: TGTGCCAGCGAAGGAGTAAGCGGGGGGGCCCCCAATGAGCAGTTCTTC. Translation: CASEGVSGGAPNEQFF.

The sample holds a few counts of this clonotype. This chain links TRBV6-6 with TRBJ2-3, with 16 nucleotides matching TRBD2. V shed 1 base, J shed 3 bases, and the junction held 1 base outside the gene matches. Germline-derived CDR1 and CDR2 are MNHNY and SVGAGI (reference sequence). This CDR3 is 17 amino acids long. CDR3 sequence reads: CASSYWGLAGGTDTQYF. CDR3 nucleotide sequence: TGTGCCAGCAGTTACTGGGGACTAGCGGGGGGGACAGATACGCAGTATTTT.

This clonotype was picked up many times. This chain connects TRBV20-1 to TRBJ1-5, with D perhaps TRBD1 (5 bases). Germline lookup yields CDR1 DFQATT and CDR2 SNEGSKA (reference sequence). V lost 5 bases to trimming and J lost 6 bases, with 17 bases between them. CDR3 length: 14 amino acids. The CDR3 DNA sequence: TGCAGTGCTTGGGACCGGGTCAGCTCTCAGCCCCAGCATTTT. The encoded protein is CSAWDRVSSQPQHF.

The chain couples TRBV5-6 to TRBJ2-7, with a possible D match to TRBD2 (5 bases). Germline V gene data show CDR1 as SGHDT and CDR2 as YYEEEE. The V end was cut by 3 bases, the J end by 11 bases, with 18 bases between. CDR3 length: 13 amino acids. CDR3 loop: CASSSYIGRGEYF. CDR3 sequence (DNA): TGTGCCAGCAGCTCATACATCGGCCGGGGAGAGTACTTC.

This chain joins TRBV20-1 and TRBJ2-3; D gene uncertain. Deletions cut 5 bases from V and 2 bases from J, with 11 bases between. In germline, CDR1 is DFQATT, CDR2 SNEGSKA (reference sequence). The CDR3 is 13 residues long. The CDR3 region is CSAQPAPTDTQYF. DNA for the CDR3: TGCAGTGCTCAACCGGCTCCCACAGATACGCAGTATTTT.

This sequence joins TRBV25-1 and TRBJ2-6; D is undetermined. Deletions cut 1 base from V and 1 base from J, with 2 bases between. The CDR3 has 14 residues. CDR1 MGHDK and CDR2 SYGVNS come from the germline V gene. In nucleotides, the CDR3 is TGTGCCAGCAGTGAATCATCTGGGGCCAACGTCCTGACTTTC. Translating it yields CASSESSGANVLTF.

V is TRBV7-9 and J is TRBJ2-7, with 7 bases lining up with TRBD1. The J segment lost 7 bases and the V segment lost 4 bases, leaving 7 bases of the junction unmatched. Germline assignment: CDR1 SEHNR and CDR2 FQNEAQ (reference sequence). The length of the CDR3 is 13 residues. The CDR3 sequence is CASSYLRGKEQYF. Written as DNA, the CDR3 is TGTGCCAGCAGCTACCTCAGGGGGAAAGAGCAGTACTTC.

The chain joins TRBV18 to TRBJ1-5; D is unresolved. This CDR3 is built from 14 residues. Trimming pared 1 base from V and 6 bases from J, leaving 10 bases between. In germline, CDR1 is KGHSH, CDR2 LQKENI. CDR3 in DNA: TGTGCCAGCTCACCACAGGGATTGGCTCAGCCCCAGCATTTT. Translating it yields CASSPQGLAQPQHF.

The chain joins TRBV3-1 to TRBJ1-1; 10 bases fit TRBD1. CDR3 length: 17 amino acids. The trim removed 5 bases at V and 0 bases at J, leaving 9 bases unmatched. Germline loops: CDR1 LGHDT, CDR2 YNNKEL (reference sequence). The CDR3 DNA reads TGTGCCAGCAGCACTCCGGGACAGGGGTTCATGAACACTGAAGCTTTCTTT. It specifies CASSTPGQGFMNTEAFF.

With regard to this clonotype: At one end, the junction sequence differs from germline, possibly due to a read error. The chain carries TRBV20-1 and TRBJ2-3; D possibly corresponds to TRBD2 (6 bases). Germline assignment: CDR1 DFQATT and CDR2 SNEGSKA (reference sequence). The CDR3 has 17 amino acids. CDR3 DNA sequence: TGCAGTGCAAGAGGGCCACCCAGAAGCGGGAGCACAGATACGCAGTATTTT. Translation: CSARGPPRSGSTDTQYF.